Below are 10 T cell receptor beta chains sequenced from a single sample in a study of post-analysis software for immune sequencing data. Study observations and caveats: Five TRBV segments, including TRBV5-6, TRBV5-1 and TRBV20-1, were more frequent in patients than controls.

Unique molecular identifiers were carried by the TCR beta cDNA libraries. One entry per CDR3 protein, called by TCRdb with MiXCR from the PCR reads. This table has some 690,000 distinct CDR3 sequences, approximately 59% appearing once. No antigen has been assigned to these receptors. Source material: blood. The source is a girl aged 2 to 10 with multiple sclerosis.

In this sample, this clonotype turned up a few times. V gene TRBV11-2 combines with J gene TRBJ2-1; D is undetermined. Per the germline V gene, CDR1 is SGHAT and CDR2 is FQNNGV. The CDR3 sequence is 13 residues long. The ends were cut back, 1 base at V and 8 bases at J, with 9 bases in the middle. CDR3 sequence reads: CASSLGGRDEQFF. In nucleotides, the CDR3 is TGTGCCAGCAGCTTAGGGGGTAGGGATGAGCAGTTCTTC.

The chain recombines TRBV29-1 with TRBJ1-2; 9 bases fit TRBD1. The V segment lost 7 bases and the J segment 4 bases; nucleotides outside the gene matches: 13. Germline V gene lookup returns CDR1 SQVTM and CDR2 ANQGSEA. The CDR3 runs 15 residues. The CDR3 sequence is CSADTKQGAAYGYTF. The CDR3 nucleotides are TGCAGCGCTGATACAAAACAGGGGGCGGCCTATGGCTACACCTTC.

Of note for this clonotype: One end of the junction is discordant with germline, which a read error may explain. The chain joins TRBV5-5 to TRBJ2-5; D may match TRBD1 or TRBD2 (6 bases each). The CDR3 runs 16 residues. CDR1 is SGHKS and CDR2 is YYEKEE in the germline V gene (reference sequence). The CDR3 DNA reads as TGTGCCGGCAGCTTCGGGGGCTTTCCCGAAGGGGAGACCCAGTACTTC. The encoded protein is CAGSFGGFPEGETQYF.

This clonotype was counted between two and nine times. The CDR3 loop reads CASSEGWGAGQPQHF. The CDR3 DNA follows: TGTGCCAGCAGTGAAGGGTGGGGGGCAGGACAGCCCCAGCATTTT. This sequence joins TRBV6-1 and TRBJ1-5; D may be TRBD1 (6 bases). Trimming pared 1 base from V and 7 bases from J, leaving 14 bases between. This CDR3 is 15 amino acids long. Germline V gene sequence: CDR1 MNHNS, CDR2 SASEGT.

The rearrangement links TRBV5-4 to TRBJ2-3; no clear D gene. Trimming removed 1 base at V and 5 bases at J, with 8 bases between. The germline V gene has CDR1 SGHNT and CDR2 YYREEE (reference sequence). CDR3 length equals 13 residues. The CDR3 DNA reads TGTGCCAGCAGCTTGAGGATGATAGATACGCAGTATTTT. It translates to CASSLRMIDTQYF.

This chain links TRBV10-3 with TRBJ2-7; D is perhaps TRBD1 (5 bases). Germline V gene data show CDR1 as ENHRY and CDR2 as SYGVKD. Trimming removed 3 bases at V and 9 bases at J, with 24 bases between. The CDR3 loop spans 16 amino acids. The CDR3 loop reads CAISDPTGVGHNGQYF. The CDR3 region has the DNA TGTGCCATCAGTGATCCCACAGGAGTGGGTCACAATGGGCAGTACTTC.

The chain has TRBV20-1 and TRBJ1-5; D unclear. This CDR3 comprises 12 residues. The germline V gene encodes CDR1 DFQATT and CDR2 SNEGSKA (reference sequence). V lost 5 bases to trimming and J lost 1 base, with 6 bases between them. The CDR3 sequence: CSAEDSNQPQHF. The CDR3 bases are TGCAGTGCTGAGGACAGCAATCAGCCCCAGCATTTT.

CDR3 amino acids: CASSSLRAGGSETQYF. Here the CDR3 DNA reads TGTGCCAGCAGCTCCCTTAGGGCAGGGGGCAGTGAGACCCAGTACTTC. This chain connects TRBV7-9 to TRBJ2-5, with 8 positions matching TRBD1. The V gene end was trimmed by 4 bases and the J gene end by 5 bases; junction bases not matched to a gene: 12. The CDR3 totals 16 residues. Germline V gene lookup returns CDR1 SEHNR and CDR2 FQNEAQ (reference sequence).

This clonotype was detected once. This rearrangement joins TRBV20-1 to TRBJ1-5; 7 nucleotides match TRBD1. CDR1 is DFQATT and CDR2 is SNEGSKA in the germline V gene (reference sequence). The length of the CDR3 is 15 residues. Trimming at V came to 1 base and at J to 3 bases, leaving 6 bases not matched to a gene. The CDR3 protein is CSARGGGRLNQPQHF. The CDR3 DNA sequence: TGCAGTGCTAGAGGAGGGGGCCGACTCAATCAGCCCCAGCATTTT.

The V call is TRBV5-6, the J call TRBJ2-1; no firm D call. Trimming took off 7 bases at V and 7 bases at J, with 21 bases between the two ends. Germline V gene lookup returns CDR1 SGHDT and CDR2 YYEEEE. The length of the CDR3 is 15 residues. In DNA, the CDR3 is TGTGCCAGCTCTCTGCGTGCCGGTTTACGGAATGAGCAGTTCTTC. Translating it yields CASSLRAGLRNEQFF.